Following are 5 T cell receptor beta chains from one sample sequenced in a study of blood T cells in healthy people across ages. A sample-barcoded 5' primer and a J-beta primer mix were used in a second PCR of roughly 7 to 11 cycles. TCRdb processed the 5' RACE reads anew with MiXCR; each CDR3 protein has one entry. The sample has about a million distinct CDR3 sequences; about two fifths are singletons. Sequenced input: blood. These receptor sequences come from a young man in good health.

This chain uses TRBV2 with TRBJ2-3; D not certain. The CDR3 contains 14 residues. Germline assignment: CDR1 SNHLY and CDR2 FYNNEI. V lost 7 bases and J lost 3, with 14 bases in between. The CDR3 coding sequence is TGTGCCAGCACCCGAAGAACTATTACAGATACGCAGTATTTT. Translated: CASTRRTITDTQYF. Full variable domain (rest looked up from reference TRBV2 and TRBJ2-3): EPEVTQTPSHQVTQMGQEVILRCVPISNHLYFYWYRQILGQKVEFLVSFYNNEISEKSEIFDDQFSVERPDGSNFTLKIRSTKLEDSAMYFCASTRRTITDTQYFGPGTRLTVL.

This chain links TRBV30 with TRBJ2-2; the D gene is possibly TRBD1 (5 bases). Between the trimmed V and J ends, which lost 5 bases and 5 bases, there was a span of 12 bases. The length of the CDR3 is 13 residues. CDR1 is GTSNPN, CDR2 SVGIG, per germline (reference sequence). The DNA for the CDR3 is TGTGCCTGGGTCCCATGGACAACCGGGGAGCTGTTTTTT. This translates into CAWVPWTTGELFF.

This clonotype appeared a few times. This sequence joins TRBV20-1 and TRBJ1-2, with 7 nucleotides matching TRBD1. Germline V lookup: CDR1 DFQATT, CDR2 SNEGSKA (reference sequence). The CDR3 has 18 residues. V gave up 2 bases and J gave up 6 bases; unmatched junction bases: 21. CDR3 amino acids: CSARRGGATGTLLDGYTF. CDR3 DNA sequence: TGCAGTGCTAGACGAGGGGGCGCGACAGGGACTTTACTTGATGGCTACACCTTC.

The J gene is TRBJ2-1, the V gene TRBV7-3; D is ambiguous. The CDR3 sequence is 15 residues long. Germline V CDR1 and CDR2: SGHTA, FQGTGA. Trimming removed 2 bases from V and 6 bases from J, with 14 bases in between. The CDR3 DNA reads TGTGCCAGCAGCTTAGGACCCCCTTTCAGCAATGAGCAGTTCTTC. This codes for CASSLGPPFSNEQFF.

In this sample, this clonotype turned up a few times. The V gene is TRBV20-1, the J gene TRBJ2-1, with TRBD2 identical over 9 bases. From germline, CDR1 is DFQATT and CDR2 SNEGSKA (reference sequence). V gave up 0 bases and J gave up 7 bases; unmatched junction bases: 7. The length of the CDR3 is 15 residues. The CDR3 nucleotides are TGCAGTGCTAGAGATAGGGCGGGGGGGCATAATGAGCAGTTCTTC. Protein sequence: CSARDRAGGHNEQFF.